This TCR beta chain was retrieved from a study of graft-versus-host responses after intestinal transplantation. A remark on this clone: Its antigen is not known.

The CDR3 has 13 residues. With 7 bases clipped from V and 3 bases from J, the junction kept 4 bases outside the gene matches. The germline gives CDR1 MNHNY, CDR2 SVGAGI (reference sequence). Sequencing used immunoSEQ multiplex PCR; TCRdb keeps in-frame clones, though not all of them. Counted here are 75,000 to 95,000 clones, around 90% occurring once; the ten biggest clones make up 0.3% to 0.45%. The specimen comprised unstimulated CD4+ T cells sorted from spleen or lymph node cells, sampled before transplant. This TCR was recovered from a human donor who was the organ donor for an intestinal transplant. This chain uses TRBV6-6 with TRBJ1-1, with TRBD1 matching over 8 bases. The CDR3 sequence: CASTWGQDTEAFF. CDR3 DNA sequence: TGTGCCAGCACCTGGGGACAGGACACTGAAGCTTTCTTT.